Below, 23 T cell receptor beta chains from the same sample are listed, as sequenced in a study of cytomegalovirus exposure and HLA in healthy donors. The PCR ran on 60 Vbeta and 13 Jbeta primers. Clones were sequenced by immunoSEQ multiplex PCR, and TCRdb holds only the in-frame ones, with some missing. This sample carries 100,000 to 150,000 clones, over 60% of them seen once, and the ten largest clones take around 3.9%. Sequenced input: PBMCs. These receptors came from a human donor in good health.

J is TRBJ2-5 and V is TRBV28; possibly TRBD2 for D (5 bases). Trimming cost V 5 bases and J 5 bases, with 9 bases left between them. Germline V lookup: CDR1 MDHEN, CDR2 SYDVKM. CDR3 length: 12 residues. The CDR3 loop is CASSPPGETQYF. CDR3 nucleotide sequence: TGTGCCAGCAGTCCCCCGGGGGAGACCCAGTACTTC.

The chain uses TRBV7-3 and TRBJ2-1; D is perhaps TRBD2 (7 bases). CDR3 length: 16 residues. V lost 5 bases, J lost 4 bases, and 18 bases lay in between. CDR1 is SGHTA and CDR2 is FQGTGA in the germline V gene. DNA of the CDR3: TGTGCCAGCAGCAAAGGGGGGGGCGCGGGTTACAATGAGCAGTTCTTC. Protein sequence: CASSKGGGAGYNEQFF.

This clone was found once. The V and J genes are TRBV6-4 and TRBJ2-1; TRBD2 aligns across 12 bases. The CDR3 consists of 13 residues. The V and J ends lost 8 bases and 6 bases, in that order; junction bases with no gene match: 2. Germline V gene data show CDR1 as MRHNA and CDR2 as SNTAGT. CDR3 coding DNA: TGTGCCAGCGAACTAGCGGGAGGCAATGAGCAGTTCTTC. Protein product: CASELAGGNEQFF.

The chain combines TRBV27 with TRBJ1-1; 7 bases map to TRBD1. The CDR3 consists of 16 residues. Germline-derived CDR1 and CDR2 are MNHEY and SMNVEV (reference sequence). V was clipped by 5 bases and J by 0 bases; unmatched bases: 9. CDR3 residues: CASSVRGQAMNTEAFF. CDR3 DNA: TGTGCCAGCAGTGTAAGAGGACAGGCGATGAACACTGAAGCTTTCTTT.

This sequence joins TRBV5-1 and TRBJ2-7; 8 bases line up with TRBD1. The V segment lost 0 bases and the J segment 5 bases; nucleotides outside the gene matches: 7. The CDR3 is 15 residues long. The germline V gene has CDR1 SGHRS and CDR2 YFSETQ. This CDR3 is CASSLVTGGPNEQYF. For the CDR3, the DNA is TGCGCCAGCAGCTTGGTAACAGGGGGTCCAAACGAGCAGTACTTC.

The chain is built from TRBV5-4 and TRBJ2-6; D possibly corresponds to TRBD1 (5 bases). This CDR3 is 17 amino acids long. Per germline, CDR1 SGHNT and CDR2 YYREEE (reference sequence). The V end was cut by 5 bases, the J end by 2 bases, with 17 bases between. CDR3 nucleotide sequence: TGTGCCAGCAGGCTCGGCAGGGTTCTCACTGGGGCCAACGTCCTGACTTTC. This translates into CASRLGRVLTGANVLTF. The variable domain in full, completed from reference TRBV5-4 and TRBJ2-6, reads ETGVTQSPTHLIKTRGQQVTLRCSSQSGHNTVSWYQQALGQGPQFIFQYYREEENGRGNFPPRFSGLQFPNYSSELNVNALELDDSALYLCASRLGRVLTGANVLTFGAGSRLTVL.

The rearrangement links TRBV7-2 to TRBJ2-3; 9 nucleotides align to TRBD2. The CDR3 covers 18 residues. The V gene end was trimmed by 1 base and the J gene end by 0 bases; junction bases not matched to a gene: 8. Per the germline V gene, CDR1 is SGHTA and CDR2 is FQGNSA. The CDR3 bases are TGTGCCAGCAGCTTAGTAAGCGGGAGGCAGGGAAGCACAGATACGCAGTATTTT. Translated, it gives CASSLVSGRQGSTDTQYF.

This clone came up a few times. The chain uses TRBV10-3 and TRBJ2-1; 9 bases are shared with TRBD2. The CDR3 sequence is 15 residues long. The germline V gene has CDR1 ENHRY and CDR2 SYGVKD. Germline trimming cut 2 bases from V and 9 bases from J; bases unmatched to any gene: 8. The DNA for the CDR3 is TGTGCCATCAGTGAGGGTAGCGGGAGAACGGGTGAGCAGTTCTTC. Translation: CAISEGSGRTGEQFF.

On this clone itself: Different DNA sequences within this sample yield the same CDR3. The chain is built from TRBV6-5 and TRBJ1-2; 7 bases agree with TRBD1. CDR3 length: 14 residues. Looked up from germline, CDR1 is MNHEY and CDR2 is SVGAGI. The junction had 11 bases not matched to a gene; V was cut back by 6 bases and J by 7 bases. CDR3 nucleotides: TGTGCCAGCAGCTACGCGACAGGGTTAGGTGGCTACACCTTC. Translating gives CASSYATGLGGYTF.

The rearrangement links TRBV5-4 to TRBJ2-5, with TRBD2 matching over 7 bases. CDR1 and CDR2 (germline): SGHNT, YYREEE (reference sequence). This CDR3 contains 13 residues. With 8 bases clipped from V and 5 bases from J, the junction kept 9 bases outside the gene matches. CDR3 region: CASRRAGGETQYF. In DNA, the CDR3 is TGTGCCAGTAGACGGGCCGGGGGGGAGACCCAGTACTTC. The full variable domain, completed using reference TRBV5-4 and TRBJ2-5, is ETGVTQSPTHLIKTRGQQVTLRCSSQSGHNTVSWYQQALGQGPQFIFQYYREEENGRGNFPPRFSGLQFPNYSSELNVNALELDDSALYLCASRRAGGETQYFGPGTRLLVL.

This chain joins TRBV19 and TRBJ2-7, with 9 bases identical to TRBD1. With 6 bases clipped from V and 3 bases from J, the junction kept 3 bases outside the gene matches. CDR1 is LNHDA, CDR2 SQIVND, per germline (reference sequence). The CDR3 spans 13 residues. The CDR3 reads CASRPTGGYEQYF. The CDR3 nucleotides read TGTGCCAGTAGGCCGACAGGGGGCTACGAGCAGTACTTC.

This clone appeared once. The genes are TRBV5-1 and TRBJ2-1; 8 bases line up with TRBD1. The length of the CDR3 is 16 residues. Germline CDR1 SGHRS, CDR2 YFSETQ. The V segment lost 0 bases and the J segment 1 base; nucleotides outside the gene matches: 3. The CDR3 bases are TGCGCCAGCAGCTTGGGGCGGACAGGGTCCTACAATGAGCAGTTCTTC. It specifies CASSLGRTGSYNEQFF.

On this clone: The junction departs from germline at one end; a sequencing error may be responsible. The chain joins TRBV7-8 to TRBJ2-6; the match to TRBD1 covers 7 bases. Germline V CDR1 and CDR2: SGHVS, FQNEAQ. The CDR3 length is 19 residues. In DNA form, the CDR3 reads TGTGCCAGCAGCTTAGCCCTCCAGGGGGACGCCGGGCGGGCCAACGGCCTGACTTTC. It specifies CASSLALQGDAGRANGLTF. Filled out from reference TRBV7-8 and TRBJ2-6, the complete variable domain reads GAGVSQSPRYKVAKRGQDVALRCDPISGHVSLFWYQQALGQGPEFLTYFQNEAQLDKSGLPSDRFFAERPEGSVSTLKIQRTQQEDSAVYLCASSLALQGDAGRANGLTFGAGSRLTVL.

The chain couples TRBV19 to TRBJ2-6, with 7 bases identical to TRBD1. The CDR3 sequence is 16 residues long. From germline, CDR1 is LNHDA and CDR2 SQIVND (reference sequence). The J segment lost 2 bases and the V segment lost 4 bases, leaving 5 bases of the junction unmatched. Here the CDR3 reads CASSRGRGTGANVLTF. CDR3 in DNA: TGTGCCAGTAGTAGGGGCAGGGGGACTGGGGCCAACGTCCTGACTTTC.

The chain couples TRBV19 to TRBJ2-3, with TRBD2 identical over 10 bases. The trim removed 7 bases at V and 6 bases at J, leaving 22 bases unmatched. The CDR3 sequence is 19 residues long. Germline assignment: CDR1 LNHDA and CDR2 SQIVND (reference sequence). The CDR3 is CASKHTSGDRPTSADTQYF. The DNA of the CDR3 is TGTGCCAGTAAACATACTAGCGGGGACCGCCCTACCTCAGCCGATACGCAGTATTTT.

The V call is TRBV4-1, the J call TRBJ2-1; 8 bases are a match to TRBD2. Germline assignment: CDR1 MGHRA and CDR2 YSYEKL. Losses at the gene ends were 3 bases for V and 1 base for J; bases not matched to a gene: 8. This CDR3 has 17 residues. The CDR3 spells CASSHDTSGISYNEQFF. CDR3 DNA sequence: TGCGCCAGCAGCCACGACACTAGCGGTATATCCTACAATGAGCAGTTCTTC.

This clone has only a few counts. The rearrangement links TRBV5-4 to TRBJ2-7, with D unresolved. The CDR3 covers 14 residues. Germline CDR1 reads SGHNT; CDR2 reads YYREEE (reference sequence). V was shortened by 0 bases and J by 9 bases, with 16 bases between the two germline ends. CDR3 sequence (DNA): TGTGCCAGCAGCTTGGAGTTGGCTACGGGTGGGCAGTACTTC. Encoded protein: CASSLELATGGQYF.

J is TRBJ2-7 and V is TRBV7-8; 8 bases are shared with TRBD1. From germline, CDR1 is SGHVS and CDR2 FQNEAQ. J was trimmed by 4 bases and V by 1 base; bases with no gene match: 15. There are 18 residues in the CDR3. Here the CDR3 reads CASSLGGRRTGKSYEQYF. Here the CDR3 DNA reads TGTGCCAGCAGCTTAGGGGGGAGGAGGACAGGGAAAAGTTACGAGCAGTACTTC.

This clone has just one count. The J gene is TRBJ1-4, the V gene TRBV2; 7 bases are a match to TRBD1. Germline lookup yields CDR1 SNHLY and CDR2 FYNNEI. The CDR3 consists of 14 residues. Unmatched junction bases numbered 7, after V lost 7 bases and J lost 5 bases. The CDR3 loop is CASKPGQLNEKLFF. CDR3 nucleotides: TGTGCCAGCAAGCCGGGACAGTTAAATGAAAAACTGTTTTTT.

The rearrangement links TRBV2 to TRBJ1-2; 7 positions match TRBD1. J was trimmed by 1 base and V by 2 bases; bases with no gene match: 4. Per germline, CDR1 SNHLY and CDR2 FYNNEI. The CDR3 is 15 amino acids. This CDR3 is CASSESRQGNYGYTF. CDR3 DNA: TGTGCCAGCAGTGAATCGAGACAGGGTAACTATGGCTACACCTTC. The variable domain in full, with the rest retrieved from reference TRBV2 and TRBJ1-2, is EPEVTQTPSHQVTQMGQEVILRCVPISNHLYFYWYRQILGQKVEFLVSFYNNEISEKSEIFDDQFSVERPDGSNFTLKIRSTKLEDSAMYFCASSESRQGNYGYTFGSGTRLTVV.

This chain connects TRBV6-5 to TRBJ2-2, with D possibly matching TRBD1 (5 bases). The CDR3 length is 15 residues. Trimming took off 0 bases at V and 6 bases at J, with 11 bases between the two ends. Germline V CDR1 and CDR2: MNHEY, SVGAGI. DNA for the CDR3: TGTGCCAGCAGTTACTCGGCAGGGATTCCCGGGGAGCTGTTTTTT. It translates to CASSYSAGIPGELFF.

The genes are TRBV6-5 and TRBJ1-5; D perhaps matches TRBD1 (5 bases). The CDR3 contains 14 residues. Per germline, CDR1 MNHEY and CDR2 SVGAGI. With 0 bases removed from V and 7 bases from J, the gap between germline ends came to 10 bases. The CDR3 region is CASSYSQGQQPQHF. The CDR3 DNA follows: TGTGCCAGCAGTTACTCGCAGGGTCAACAGCCCCAGCATTTT.

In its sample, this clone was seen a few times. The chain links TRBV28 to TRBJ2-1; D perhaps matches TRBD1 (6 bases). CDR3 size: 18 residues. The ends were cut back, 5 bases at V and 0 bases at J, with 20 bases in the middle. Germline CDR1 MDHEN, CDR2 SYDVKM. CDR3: CASSRQGPTRLSYNEQFF. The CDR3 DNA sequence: TGTGCCAGCAGTCGTCAGGGGCCCACGAGACTCTCCTACAATGAGCAGTTCTTC. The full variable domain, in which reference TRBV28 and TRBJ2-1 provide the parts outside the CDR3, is DVKVTQSSRYLVKRTGEKVFLECVQDMDHENMFWYRQDPGLGLRLIYFSYDVKMKEKGDIPEGYSVSREKKERFSLILESASTNQTSMYLCASSRQGPTRLSYNEQFFGPGTRLTVL.